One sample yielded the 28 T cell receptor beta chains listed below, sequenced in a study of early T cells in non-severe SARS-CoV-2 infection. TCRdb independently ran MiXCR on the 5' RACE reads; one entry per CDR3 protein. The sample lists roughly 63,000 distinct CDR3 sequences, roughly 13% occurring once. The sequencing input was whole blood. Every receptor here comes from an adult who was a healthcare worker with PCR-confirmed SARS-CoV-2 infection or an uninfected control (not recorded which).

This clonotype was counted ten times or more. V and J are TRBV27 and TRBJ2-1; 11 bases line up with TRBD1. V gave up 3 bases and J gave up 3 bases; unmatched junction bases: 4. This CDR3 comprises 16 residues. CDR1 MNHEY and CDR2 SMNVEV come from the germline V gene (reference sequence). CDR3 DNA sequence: TGTGCCAGCAGTTTTGGGACAGGGGGAATCTACAATGAGCAGTTCTTC. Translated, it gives CASSFGTGGIYNEQFF.

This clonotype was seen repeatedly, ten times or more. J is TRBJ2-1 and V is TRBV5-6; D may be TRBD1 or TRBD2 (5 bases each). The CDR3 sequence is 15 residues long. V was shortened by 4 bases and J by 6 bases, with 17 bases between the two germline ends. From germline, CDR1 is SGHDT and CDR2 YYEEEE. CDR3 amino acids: CASSLPGGSFNEQFF. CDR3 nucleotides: TGTGCCAGCAGCCTTCCTGGGGGATCATTCAATGAGCAGTTCTTC.

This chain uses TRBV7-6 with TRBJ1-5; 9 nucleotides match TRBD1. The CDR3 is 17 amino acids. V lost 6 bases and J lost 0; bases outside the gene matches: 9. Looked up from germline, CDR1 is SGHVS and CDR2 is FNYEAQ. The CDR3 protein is CASSEGQGDDSNQPQHF. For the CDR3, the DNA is TGTGCCAGCAGTGAGGGACAGGGAGATGATAGCAATCAGCCCCAGCATTTT.

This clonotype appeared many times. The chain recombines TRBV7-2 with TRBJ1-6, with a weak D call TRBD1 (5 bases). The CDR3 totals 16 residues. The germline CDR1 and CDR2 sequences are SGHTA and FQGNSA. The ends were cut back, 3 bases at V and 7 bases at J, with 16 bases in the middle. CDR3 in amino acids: CASSFPRGVRNSPLHF. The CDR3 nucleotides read TGTGCCAGCAGCTTTCCGAGAGGGGTGAGGAATTCACCCCTCCACTTT.

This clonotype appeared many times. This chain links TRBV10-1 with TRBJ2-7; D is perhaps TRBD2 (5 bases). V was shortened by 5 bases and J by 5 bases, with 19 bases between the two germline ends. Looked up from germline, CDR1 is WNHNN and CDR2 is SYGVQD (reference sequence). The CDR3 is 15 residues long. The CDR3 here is CASSLQISGADEQYF. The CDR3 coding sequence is TGCGCCAGCAGTCTCCAGATCAGCGGTGCCGACGAGCAGTACTTC.

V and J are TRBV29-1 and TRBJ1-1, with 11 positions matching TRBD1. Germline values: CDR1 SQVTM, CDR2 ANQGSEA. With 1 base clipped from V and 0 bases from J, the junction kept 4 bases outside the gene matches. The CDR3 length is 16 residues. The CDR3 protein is CSVEGTGGAMNTEAFF. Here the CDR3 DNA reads TGCAGCGTTGAAGGGACAGGGGGCGCGATGAACACTGAAGCTTTCTTT.

CDR3 loop: CASSTEDRAAHEQYF. The CDR3 DNA reads as TGTGCCAGCAGTACGGAGGACAGGGCGGCCCACGAGCAGTACTTC. The chain combines TRBV27 with TRBJ2-7, with 8 bases identical to TRBD1. The CDR3 has 15 residues. From germline, CDR1 is MNHEY and CDR2 SMNVEV (reference sequence). The junction had 11 bases not matched to a gene; V was cut back by 5 bases and J by 5 bases.

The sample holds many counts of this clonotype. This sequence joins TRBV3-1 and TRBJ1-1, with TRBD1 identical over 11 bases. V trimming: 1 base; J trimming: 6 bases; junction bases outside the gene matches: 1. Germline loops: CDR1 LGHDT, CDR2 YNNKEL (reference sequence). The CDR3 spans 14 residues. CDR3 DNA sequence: TGTGCCAGCAGCCAAGCGGGACAGGGGGCTGAAGCTTTCTTT. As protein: CASSQAGQGAEAFF.

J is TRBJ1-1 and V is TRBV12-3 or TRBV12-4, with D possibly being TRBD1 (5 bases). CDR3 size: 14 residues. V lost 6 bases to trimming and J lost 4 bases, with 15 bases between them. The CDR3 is CASSPRGWGTEAFF. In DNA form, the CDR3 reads TGTGCCAGCAGCCCCCGGGGGTGGGGCACTGAAGCTTTCTTT.

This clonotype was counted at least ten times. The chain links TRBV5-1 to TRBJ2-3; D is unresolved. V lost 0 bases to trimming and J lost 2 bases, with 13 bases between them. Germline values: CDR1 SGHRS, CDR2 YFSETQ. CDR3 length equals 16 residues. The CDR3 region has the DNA TGCGCCAGCAGCTTGGAGGTTGGCACTTTCACAGATACGCAGTATTTT. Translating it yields CASSLEVGTFTDTQYF.

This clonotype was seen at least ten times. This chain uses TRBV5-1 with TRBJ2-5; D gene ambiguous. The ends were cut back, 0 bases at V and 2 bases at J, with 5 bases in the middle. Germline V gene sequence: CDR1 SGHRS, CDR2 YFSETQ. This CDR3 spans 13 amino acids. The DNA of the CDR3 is TGCGCCAGCAGCTTGGGGCAGCAAGAGACCCAGTACTTC. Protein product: CASSLGQQETQYF. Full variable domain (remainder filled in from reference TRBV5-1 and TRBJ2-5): KAGVTQTPRYLIKTRGQQVTLSCSPISGHRSVSWYQQTPGQGLQFLFEYFSETQRNKGNFPGRFSGRQFSNSRSEMNVSTLELGDSALYLCASSLGQQETQYFGPGTRLLVL.

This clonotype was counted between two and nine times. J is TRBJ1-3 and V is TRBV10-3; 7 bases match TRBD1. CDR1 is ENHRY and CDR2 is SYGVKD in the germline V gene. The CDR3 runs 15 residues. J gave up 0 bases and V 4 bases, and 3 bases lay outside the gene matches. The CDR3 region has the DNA TGTGCCATCAGTGCACAGGGGCGCTCTGGAAACACCATATATTTT. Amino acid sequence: CAISAQGRSGNTIYF.

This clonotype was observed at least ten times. The chain's CDR3 is CASSLTGGWFTGELFF. The CDR3, as DNA: TGTGCCAGCAGCCTTACAGGGGGCTGGTTCACCGGGGAGCTGTTTTTT. This chain links TRBV27 with TRBJ2-2; 9 bases fit TRBD1. Germline V gene data show CDR1 as MNHEY and CDR2 as SMNVEV (reference sequence). CDR3 size: 16 residues. V was clipped by 6 bases and J by 4 bases; unmatched bases: 9.

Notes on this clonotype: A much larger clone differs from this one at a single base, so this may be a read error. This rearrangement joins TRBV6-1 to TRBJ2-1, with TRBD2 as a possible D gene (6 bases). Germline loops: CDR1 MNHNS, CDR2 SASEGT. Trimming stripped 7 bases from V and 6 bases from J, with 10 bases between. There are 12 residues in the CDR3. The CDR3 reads CASIVGGNEQFF. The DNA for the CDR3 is TGTGCCAGCATCGTGGGGGGCAATGAGCAGTTCTTC.

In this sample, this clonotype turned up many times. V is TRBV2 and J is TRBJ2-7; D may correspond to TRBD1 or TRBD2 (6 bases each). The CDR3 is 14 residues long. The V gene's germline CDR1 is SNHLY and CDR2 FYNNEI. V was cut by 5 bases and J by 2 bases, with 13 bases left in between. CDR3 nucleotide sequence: TGTGCCAGCAGTCGCGGGGACACCACCTACGAGCAGTACTTC. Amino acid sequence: CASSRGDTTYEQYF. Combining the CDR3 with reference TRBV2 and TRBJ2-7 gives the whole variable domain EPEVTQTPSHQVTQMGQEVILRCVPISNHLYFYWYRQILGQKVEFLVSFYNNEISEKSEIFDDQFSVERPDGSNFTLKIRSTKLEDSAMYFCASSRGDTTYEQYFGPGTRLTVT.

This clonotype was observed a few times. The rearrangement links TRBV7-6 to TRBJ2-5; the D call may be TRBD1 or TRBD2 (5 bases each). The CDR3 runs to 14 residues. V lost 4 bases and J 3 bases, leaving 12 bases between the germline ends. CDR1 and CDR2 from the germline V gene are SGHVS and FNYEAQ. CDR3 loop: CASSSPGTEETQYF. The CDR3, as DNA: TGTGCCAGCAGCTCCCCCGGGACGGAAGAGACCCAGTACTTC.

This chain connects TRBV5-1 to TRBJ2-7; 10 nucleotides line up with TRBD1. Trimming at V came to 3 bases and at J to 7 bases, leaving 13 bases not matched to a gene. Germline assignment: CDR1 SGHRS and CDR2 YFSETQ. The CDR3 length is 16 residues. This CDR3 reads CASSSPGGQGSREQYF. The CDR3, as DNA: TGCGCCAGCAGCTCCCCTGGGGGACAGGGGAGTCGGGAGCAGTACTTC.

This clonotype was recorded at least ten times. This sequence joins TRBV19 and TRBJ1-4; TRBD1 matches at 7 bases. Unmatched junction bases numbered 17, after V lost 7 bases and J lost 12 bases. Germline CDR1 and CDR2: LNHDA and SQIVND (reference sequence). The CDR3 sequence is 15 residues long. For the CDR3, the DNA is TGTGCCAGTACTCGCGTAGGGGGCCAGGCGCTTGAACTGTTTTTT. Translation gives CASTRVGGQALELFF.

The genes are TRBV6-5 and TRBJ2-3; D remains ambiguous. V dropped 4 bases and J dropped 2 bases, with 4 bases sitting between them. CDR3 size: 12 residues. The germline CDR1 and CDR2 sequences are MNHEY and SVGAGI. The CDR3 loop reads CASSSDTDTQYF. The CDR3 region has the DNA TGTGCCAGCAGTTCCGACACAGATACGCAGTATTTT.

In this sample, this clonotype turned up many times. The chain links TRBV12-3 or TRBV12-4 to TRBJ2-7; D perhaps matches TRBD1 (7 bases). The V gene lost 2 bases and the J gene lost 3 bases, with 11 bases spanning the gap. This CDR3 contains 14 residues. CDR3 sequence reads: CASSLQGGNYEQYF. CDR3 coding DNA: TGTGCCAGCAGTTTACAGGGGGGAAACTACGAGCAGTACTTC.

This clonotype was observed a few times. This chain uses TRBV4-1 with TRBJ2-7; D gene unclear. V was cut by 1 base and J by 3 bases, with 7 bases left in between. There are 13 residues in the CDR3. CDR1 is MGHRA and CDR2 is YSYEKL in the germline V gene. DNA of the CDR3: TGCGCCAGCAGCCAAGTCGAGCGCTACGAGCAGTACTTC. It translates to CASSQVERYEQYF.

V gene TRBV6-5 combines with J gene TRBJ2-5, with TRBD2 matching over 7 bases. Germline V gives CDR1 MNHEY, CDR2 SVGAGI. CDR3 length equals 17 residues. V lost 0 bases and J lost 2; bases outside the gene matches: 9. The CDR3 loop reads CASSYSIGAGSQETQYF. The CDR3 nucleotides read TGTGCCAGCAGTTACTCGATCGGAGCGGGGTCTCAAGAGACCCAGTACTTC.

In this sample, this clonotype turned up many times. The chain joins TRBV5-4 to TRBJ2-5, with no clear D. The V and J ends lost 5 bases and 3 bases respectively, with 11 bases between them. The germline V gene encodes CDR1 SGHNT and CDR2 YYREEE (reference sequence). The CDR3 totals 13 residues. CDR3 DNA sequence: TGTGCCAGCAGTAGGTCAAATGAAGAGACCCAGTACTTC. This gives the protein CASSRSNEETQYF.

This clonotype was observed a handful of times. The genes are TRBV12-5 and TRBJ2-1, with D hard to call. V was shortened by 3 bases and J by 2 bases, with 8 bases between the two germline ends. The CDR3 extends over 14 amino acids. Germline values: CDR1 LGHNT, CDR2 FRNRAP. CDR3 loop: CASGFSATYNEQFF. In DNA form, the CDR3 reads TGTGCTAGTGGTTTTAGTGCCACCTACAATGAGCAGTTCTTC.

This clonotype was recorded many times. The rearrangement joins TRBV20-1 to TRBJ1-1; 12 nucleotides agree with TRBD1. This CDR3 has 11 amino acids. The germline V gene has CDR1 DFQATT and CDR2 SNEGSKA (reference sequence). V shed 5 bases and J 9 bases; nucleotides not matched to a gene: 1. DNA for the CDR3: TGCAGTGCTGGGACAGGGGGCAAAGCTTTCTTT. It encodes CSAGTGGKAFF.

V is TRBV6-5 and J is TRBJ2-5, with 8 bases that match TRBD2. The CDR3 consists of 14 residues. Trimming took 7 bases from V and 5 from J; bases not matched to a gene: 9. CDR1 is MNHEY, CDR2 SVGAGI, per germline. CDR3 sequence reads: CASTPRGGYETQYF. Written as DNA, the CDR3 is TGTGCCAGCACCCCCCGGGGGGGATATGAGACCCAGTACTTC.

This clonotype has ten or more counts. In DNA form, the CDR3 reads TGCAGTGCCCCGGCGCAAGCGGGGGAAGAGACCCAGTACTTC. Amino acid sequence: CSAPAQAGEETQYF. V usage is TRBV20-1 and J usage is TRBJ2-5, with 8 bases aligning to TRBD2. This CDR3 is 14 amino acids long. From germline, CDR1 is DFQATT and CDR2 SNEGSKA (reference sequence). Trimming removed 6 bases from V and 3 bases from J; junction bases left unmatched: 9.

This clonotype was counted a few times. The DNA of the CDR3 is TGCGCCAGCAGCTTGGTCTGGGGTGCCGCAAGCACAGATACGCAGTATTTT. Residues: CASSLVWGAASTDTQYF. The J gene is TRBJ2-3, the V gene TRBV5-1, with D uncertain. The CDR3 is 17 residues long. Trimming removed 0 bases at V and 0 bases at J, with 14 bases between. Germline V CDR1 and CDR2: SGHRS, YFSETQ.